Each of the 13 T cell receptor beta chains below was sequenced from the same sample in a study of blood T cell repertoires in COVID-19. The table came from immunoSEQ multiplex PCR; TCRdb's copy has only in-frame clones and leaves some out. Of about 170,000 clones listed, around 92% were seen once; the top ten hold approximately 4.8%. Sequences were obtained from peripheral blood. All receptors derive from a man aged 25-45 years with COVID-19, enrolled during active disease.

The chain combines TRBV4-1 with TRBJ2-1; 9 bases agree with TRBD2. CDR3 size: 16 residues. The V gene's germline CDR1 is MGHRA and CDR2 YSYEKL. J gave up 3 bases and V 0 bases, and 3 bases lay outside the gene matches. CDR3 sequence (DNA): TGCGCCAGCAGCCAAGAAGGGACTAGCAGCTACAATGAGCAGTTCTTC. Residues: CASSQEGTSSYNEQFF.

V usage is TRBV7-3 and J usage is TRBJ2-1, with TRBD2 identical over 14 bases. The CDR3 consists of 16 residues. The V gene's germline CDR1 is SGHTA and CDR2 FQGTGA. With 2 bases clipped from V and 8 bases from J, the junction kept 5 bases outside the gene matches. CDR3 in DNA: TGTGCCAGCAGCTTACCAGGGACTAGCGGGAGATATGAGCAGTTCTTC. It codes for CASSLPGTSGRYEQFF. Variable domain in full (rest from reference TRBV7-3 and TRBJ2-1): GAGVSQTPSNKVTEKGKYVELRCDPISGHTALYWYRQSLGQGPEFLIYFQGTGAADDSGLPNDRFFAVRPEGSVSTLKIQRTERGDSAVYLCASSLPGTSGRYEQFFGPGTRLTVL.

The rearrangement links TRBV6-4 to TRBJ2-7; TRBD1 matches at 9 bases. Per germline, CDR1 MRHNA and CDR2 SNTAGT. V trimming: 2 bases; J trimming: 4 bases; junction bases outside the gene matches: 9. The length of the CDR3 is 16 residues. The CDR3 spells CASSDGPGTGKYEQYF. The CDR3 bases are TGTGCCAGCAGTGACGGACCTGGGACAGGGAAATACGAGCAGTACTTC.

This clone was found once. V and J are TRBV7-8 and TRBJ1-5; D is possibly TRBD1 (5 bases). The length of the CDR3 is 17 residues. The V gene lost 5 bases and the J gene lost 0 bases, with 17 bases spanning the gap. Per germline, CDR1 SGHVS and CDR2 FQNEAQ. In DNA, the CDR3 is TGTGCCAGCAGCAATCCCGCTGGGGGGGGTAGCAATCAGCCCCAGCATTTT. It translates to CASSNPAGGGSNQPQHF.

The rearrangement uses TRBV6-5 and TRBJ2-1, with 7 positions matching TRBD2. The germline gives CDR1 MNHEY, CDR2 SVGAGI. CDR3 length: 14 residues. V trimming: 10 bases; J trimming: 0 bases; junction bases outside the gene matches: 6. CDR3 in DNA: TGTGCCACCACCCGCGGGAGCTCCTACAATGAGCAGTTCTTC. It translates to CATTRGSSYNEQFF.

The rearrangement joins TRBV2 to TRBJ1-1; D gene uncertain. The CDR3 covers 14 residues. From germline, CDR1 is SNHLY and CDR2 FYNNEI. The ends were cut back, 6 bases at V and 5 bases at J, with 16 bases in the middle. CDR3 residues: CASSSRARGTEAFF. The CDR3 DNA follows: TGTGCCAGCAGCTCAAGGGCCCGGGGAACTGAAGCTTTCTTT.

V gene TRBV6-5 combines with J gene TRBJ2-7; 11 positions agree with TRBD2. V shed 8 bases and J 2 bases; nucleotides not matched to a gene: 5. This CDR3 has 14 amino acids. In germline, CDR1 is MNHEY, CDR2 SVGAGI. The CDR3 coding sequence is TGTGCCAGCTCGACTAGCGGGAACCCCTACGAGCAGTACTTC. This codes for CASSTSGNPYEQYF.

The chain joins TRBV7-8 to TRBJ2-1, with 10 positions matching TRBD2. Germline V gives CDR1 SGHVS, CDR2 FQNEAQ. Trimming took 7 bases from V and 7 from J; bases not matched to a gene: 16. The CDR3 has 17 amino acids. DNA for the CDR3: TGTGCCAGCAACCTCTACACCGGGACTAGCGCATCTAATGAGCAGTTCTTC. It codes for CASNLYTGTSASNEQFF.

The sample holds one count of this clone. The identical CDR3 is also encoded by other nucleotide sequences in the sample. The chain carries TRBV12-3 or TRBV12-4 and TRBJ2-5, with 8 bases aligning to TRBD2. The CDR3 has 13 amino acids. With V trimmed by 6 bases and J by 4 bases, 4 bases remained unmatched. The CDR3 DNA is TGTGCCAGCAGCTCGGGGGGGGGAGAGACCCAGTACTTC. Amino acid sequence: CASSSGGGETQYF.

The chain recombines TRBV6-2 or TRBV6-3 with TRBJ2-2, with unresolved D. CDR1 is MNHEY, CDR2 SVGEGT, per germline. Trimming shortened V by 0 bases and J by 0 bases, and 8 bases separated the two germline ends. This CDR3 contains 16 residues. The CDR3 region is CASSYSWRSNTGELFF. The DNA of the CDR3 is TGTGCCAGCAGTTACTCTTGGCGGTCGAACACCGGGGAGCTGTTTTTT.

The chain employs TRBV27 and TRBJ2-7; 8 bases map to TRBD1. The trim removed 4 bases at V and 3 bases at J, leaving 2 bases unmatched. Germline V gene data show CDR1 as MNHEY and CDR2 as SMNVEV (reference sequence). The CDR3 consists of 13 residues. CDR3: CASSWTGNYEQYF. In nucleotides, the CDR3 is TGTGCCAGCAGTTGGACAGGGAACTACGAGCAGTACTTC.

The chain employs TRBV9 and TRBJ1-6; possible D gene TRBD1, 5 bases. The germline gives CDR1 SGDLS, CDR2 YYNGEE. There are 13 residues in the CDR3. The ends were cut back, 4 bases at V and 13 bases at J, with 15 bases in the middle. The CDR3 spells CASSSTRGVPLHF. CDR3 sequence (DNA): TGTGCCAGCAGCTCCACCCGGGGGGTGCCCCTCCACTTT.

The V and J genes are TRBV6-5 and TRBJ2-1; tentatively, D is TRBD2 (6 bases). Trimming removed 6 bases from V and 7 bases from J, with 16 bases in between. The CDR3 spans 14 residues. Looked up from germline, CDR1 is MNHEY and CDR2 is SVGAGI. This CDR3 reads CASSTVRDGNEQFF. Here the CDR3 DNA reads TGTGCCAGCAGCACGGTGCGGGACGGGAATGAGCAGTTCTTC.